This T cell receptor beta chain was identified during a study of blood T cell repertoires in COVID-19. Trimming took 0 bases from V and 1 from J, leaving 5 bases between them. In germline, CDR1 is SGHRS, CDR2 YFSETQ. The CDR3 totals 14 residues. The cohort comprised adults aged roughly 18 to 95 years residing in approximately 25 US areas. Cohorts were determined from participant-reported clinical history. Here immunoSEQ multiplex PCR was the method, and the copy in TCRdb shows in-frame clones only, minus some. In the table there are some 200,000 clones, 75% to 90% of which are singletons. The TCR originated in a woman aged 25 to 39 who had recovered from COVID-19. The specimen sequenced was PBMCs or T cells enriched from blood (not recorded which). This chain links TRBV5-1 with TRBJ1-3; D gene uncertain. Here the CDR3 reads CASSLGASGNTIYF. The CDR3 region has the DNA TGCGCCAGCAGCTTGGGCGCTTCTGGAAACACCATATATTTT.